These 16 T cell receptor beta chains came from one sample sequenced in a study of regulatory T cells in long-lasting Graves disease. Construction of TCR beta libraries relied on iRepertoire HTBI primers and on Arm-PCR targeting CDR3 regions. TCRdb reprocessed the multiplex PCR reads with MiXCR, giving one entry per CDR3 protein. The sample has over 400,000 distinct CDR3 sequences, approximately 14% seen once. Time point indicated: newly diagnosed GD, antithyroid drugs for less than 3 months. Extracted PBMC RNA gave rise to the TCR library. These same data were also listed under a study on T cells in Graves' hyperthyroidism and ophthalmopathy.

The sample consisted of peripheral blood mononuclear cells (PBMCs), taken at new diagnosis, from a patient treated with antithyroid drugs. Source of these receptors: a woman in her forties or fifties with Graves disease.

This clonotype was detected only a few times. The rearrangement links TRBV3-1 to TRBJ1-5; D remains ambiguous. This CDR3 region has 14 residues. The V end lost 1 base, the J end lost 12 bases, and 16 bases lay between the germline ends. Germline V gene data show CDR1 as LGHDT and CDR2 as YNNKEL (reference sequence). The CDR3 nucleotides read TGTGCCAGCAGCCAAGGGCCCGGTGCGAGATTCCAGCATTTT. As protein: CASSQGPGARFQHF.

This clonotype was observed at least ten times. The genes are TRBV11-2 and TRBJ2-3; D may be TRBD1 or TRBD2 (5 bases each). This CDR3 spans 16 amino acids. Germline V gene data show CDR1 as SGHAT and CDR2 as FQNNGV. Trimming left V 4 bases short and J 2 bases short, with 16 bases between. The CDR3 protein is CASSYRGRENTDTQYF. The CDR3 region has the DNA TGTGCCAGCAGCTATAGGGGCAGGGAGAACACAGATACGCAGTATTTT. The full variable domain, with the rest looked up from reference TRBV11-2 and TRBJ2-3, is EAGVAQSPRYKIIEKRQSVAFWCNPISGHATLYWYQQILGQGPKLLIQFQNNGVVDDSQLPKDRFSAERLKGVDSTLKIQPAKLEDSAVYLCASSYRGRENTDTQYFGPGTRLTVL.

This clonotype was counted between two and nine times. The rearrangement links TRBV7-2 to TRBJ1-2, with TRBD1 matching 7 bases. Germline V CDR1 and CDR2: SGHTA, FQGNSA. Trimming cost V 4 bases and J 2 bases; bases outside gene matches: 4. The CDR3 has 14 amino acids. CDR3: CASSSTTGNYGYTF. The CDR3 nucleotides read TGTGCCAGCAGCTCCACGACAGGGAACTATGGCTACACCTTC.

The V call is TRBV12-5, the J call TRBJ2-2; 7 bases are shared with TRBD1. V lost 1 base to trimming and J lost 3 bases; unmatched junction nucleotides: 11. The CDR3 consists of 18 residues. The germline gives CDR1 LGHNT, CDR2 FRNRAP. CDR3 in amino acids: CASGLEPRQGSDTGELFF. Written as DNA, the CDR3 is TGTGCTAGTGGTTTGGAACCCCGACAGGGTTCGGACACCGGGGAGCTGTTTTTT.

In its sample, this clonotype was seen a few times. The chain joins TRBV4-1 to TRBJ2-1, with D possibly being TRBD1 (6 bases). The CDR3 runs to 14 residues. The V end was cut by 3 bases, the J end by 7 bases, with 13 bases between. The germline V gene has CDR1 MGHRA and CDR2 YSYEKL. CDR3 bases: TGCGCCAGCAGCCAGGAGAAGGGGGTTAATGAGCAGTTCTTC. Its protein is CASSQEKGVNEQFF.

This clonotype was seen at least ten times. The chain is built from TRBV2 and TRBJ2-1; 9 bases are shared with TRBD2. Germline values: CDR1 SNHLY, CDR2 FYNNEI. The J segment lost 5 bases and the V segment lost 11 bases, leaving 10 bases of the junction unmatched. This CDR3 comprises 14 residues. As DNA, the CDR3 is TGTGCCGGCACTGAGCGGGAGGTGGACAATGAGCAGTTCTTC. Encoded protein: CAGTEREVDNEQFF.

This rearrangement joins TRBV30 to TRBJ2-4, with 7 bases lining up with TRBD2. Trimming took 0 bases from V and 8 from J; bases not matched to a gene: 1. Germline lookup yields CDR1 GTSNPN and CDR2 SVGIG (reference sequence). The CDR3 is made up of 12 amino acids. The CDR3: CAWSVRGDIQYF. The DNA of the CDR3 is TGTGCCTGGAGTGTACGGGGGGACATTCAGTACTTC.

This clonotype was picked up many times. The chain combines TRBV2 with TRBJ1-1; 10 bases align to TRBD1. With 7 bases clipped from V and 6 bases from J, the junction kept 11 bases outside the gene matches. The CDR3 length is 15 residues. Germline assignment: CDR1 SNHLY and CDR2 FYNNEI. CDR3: CASNRQGASYAEAFF. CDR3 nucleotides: TGTGCCAGCAATCGACAGGGGGCGAGTTACGCTGAAGCTTTCTTT.

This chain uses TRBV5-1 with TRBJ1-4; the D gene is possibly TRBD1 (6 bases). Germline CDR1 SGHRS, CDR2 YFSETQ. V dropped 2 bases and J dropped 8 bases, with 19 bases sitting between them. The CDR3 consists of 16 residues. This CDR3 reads CASSLYFPGAEEKLFF. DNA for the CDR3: TGCGCCAGCAGCTTATACTTTCCAGGGGCTGAAGAAAAACTGTTTTTT. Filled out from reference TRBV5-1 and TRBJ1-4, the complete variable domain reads KAGVTQTPRYLIKTRGQQVTLSCSPISGHRSVSWYQQTPGQGLQFLFEYFSETQRNKGNFPGRFSGRQFSNSRSEMNVSTLELGDSALYLCASSLYFPGAEEKLFFGSGTQLSVL.

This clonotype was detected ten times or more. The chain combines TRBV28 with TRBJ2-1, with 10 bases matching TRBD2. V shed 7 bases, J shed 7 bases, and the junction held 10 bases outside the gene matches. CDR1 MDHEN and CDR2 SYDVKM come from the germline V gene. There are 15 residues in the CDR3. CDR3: CASIESGRAGNEQFF. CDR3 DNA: TGTGCCAGCATCGAAAGCGGGAGGGCCGGGAATGAGCAGTTCTTC.

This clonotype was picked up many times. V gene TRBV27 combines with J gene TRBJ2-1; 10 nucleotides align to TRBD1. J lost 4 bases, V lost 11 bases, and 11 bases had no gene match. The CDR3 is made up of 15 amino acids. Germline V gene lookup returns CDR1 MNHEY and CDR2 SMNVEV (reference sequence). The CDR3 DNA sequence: TGTGCCCGCCCCCACCGGGACAGGGGATACAATGAGCAGTTCTTC. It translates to CARPHRDRGYNEQFF.

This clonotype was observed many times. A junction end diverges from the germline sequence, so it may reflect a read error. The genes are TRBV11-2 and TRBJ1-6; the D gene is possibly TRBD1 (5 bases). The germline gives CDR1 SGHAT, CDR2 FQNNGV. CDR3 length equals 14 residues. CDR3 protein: CASSLAGYNSPLHF. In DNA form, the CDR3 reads TGTGCCAGCAGTTTAGCAGGGTATAATTCACCCCTCCACTTT.

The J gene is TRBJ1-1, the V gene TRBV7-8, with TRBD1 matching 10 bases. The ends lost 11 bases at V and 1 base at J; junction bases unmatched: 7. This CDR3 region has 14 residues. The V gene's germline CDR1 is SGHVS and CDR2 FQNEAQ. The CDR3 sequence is CACTWDRGNTEAFF. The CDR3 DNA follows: TGTGCCTGTACCTGGGACAGGGGGAACACTGAAGCTTTCTTT.

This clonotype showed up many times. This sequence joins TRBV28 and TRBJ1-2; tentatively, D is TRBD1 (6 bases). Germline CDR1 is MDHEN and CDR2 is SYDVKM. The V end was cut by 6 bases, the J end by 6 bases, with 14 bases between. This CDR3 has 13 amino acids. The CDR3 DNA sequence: TGTGCCAGCAGGGACGAGCAGGGGCATGGCTACACCTTC. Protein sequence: CASRDEQGHGYTF.

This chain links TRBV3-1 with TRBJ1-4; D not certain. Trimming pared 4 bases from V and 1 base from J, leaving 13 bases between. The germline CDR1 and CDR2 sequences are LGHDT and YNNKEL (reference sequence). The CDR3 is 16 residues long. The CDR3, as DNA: TGTGCCAGCAGCCCCCCCGGCAGAGGAACTAATGAAAAACTGTTTTTT. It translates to CASSPPGRGTNEKLFF.

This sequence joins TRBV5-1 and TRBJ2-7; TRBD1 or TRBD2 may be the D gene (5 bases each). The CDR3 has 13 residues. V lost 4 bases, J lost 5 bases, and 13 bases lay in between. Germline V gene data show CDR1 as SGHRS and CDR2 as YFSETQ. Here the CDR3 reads CASSMDTGNEQYF. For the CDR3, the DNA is TGCGCCAGCAGCATGGACACGGGGAACGAGCAGTACTTC. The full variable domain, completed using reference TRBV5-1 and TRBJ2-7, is KAGVTQTPRYLIKTRGQQVTLSCSPISGHRSVSWYQQTPGQGLQFLFEYFSETQRNKGNFPGRFSGRQFSNSRSEMNVSTLELGDSALYLCASSMDTGNEQYFGPGTRLTVT.